The clone carrying this TCR beta chain occurred a few times. Sample-barcoded 5' priming and a J-beta primer mix drove a second PCR of roughly 6 to 12 cycles. TCRdb fed the 5' RACE reads into MiXCR, producing one record per CDR3 protein. The sample yields about 1,500,000 distinct CDR3 sequences, under 30% seen once. Unmatched junction bases numbered 4, after V lost 2 bases and J lost 4 bases. CDR1 is GTSNPN, CDR2 SVGIG, per germline (reference sequence). CDR3 length equals 14 residues. These data come from a study of blood T cells in healthy people across ages. Peripheral blood samples of 9 to 10 milliliters were drawn from each donor. At least 6 micrograms of total RNA were extracted per sample.

The rearrangement links TRBV30 to TRBJ2-1, with 8 bases lining up with TRBD2. The TCR comes from a woman aged 25 to 39 in good health. Sequencing was done on a sample of blood. The CDR3 DNA reads as TGTGCCTGGAGTAATAGCGGGAATTACAATGAGCAGTTCTTC. Amino acids: CAWSNSGNYNEQFF. Supplemented by reference TRBV30 and TRBJ2-1, the full variable domain reads SQTIHQWPATLVQPVGSPLSLECTVEGTSNPNLYWYRQAAGRGLQLLFYSVGIGQISSEVPQNLSASRPQDRQFILSSKKLLLSDSGFYLCAWSNSGNYNEQFFGPGTRLTVL.